The rows below give T cell receptor beta chains drawn from one sample of a study of Ad26.COV2.S vaccination and SARS-CoV-2 variants. Sequencing was performed with immunoSEQ multiplex PCR; in TCRdb, only in-frame clones are kept and a portion is missing. There are a few hundred thousand clones in the sample; around 87% occur only once, and roughly 4% lies in the top ten. The source was peripheral blood, collected in a trial of Ad26.COV2.S vaccine versus placebo. The source is a person aged 18-65 years who received the Ad26.COV2.S COVID-19 vaccine or a placebo. Each CDR3 is given with its conserved first and last residue. The D gene is left open where the match is weak. Clone size is not always given. Where it is, it says once, few, many or a class for expanded clones.

cdr3_aa cdr3_nt j_call d_call clone_size v_call
CASSLATGVTSPLHF TGTGCCAGCAGCTTGGCTACAGGGGTGACTTCACCCCTCCACTTT TRBJ1-6 TRBD1 NA TRBV5-5
CASKNPTGISTMANEKLFF TGCGCCAGCAAAAACCCAACAGGAATTAGTACGATGGCTAATGAAAAACTGTTTTTT TRBJ1-4 NA NA TRBV5-1
CASRADSYGYTF TGTGCCAGCAGGGCGGACAGCTATGGCTACACCTTC TRBJ1-2 NA NA TRBV2
CASSQEHRGRLDNEQFF TGTGCCAGCAGCCAAGAACACAGGGGGCGTCTGGACAATGAGCAGTTCTTC TRBJ2-1 TRBD1 NA TRBV14
CATSDVGQGGDTGELFF TGTGCCACCAGTGACGTGGGACAGGGGGGTGACACCGGGGAGCTGTTTTTT TRBJ2-2 TRBD1 NA TRBV24-1
CASSYGGDTDTQYF TGTGCCAGCAGTTACGGCGGGGATACAGATACGCAGTATTTT TRBJ2-3 NA NA TRBV6-5
CATTWARDGEQYF TGTGCCACAACCTGGGCAAGGGACGGCGAGCAGTACTTC TRBJ2-7 NA NA TRBV6-5
CAITQTGLADTQYF TGTGCCATCACCCAAACAGGGTTGGCAGATACGCAGTATTTT TRBJ2-3 NA NA TRBV10-3
CASSLPAGGNEQFF TGTGCCAGCAGCCTCCCTGCGGGGGGAAATGAGCAGTTCTTC TRBJ2-1 TRBD2 NA TRBV3-1/TRBV3-2
CASSLAGSGGVTVEQFF TGTGCCAGCAGCTTAGCTGGAAGCGGGGGGGTTACTGTTGAGCAGTTCTTC TRBJ2-1 TRBD2 many TRBV11-3
CASSRGGSGNTIYF TGTGCCAGTAGTCGAGGGGGTTCTGGAAACACCATATATTTT TRBJ1-3 NA NA TRBV19
CASSLGSLQETQYF TGTGCCAGCAGCTTGGGAAGCTTACAAGAGACCCAGTACTTC TRBJ2-5 NA NA TRBV7-2
CASRLDRVGENEKLFF TGTGCCAGCAGACTCGACAGGGTCGGTGAAAATGAAAAACTGTTTTTT TRBJ1-4 TRBD1 NA TRBV7-8
CASSQGHGTGGNKEQYF TGCGCCAGCAGCCAAGGACACGGGACAGGGGGCAATAAAGAGCAGTACTTC TRBJ2-7 TRBD1 NA TRBV4-3
CASSPGVGQYF TGTGCCAGCAGCCCAGGGGTTGGGCAGTACTTC TRBJ2-7 NA NA TRBV6-5
CASSASRGLRNSPLHF TGTGCCAGCAGCGCGAGCAGGGGGCTACGGAATTCACCCCTCCACTTT TRBJ1-6 TRBD1 NA TRBV11-2
CASSDSVGEAFF TGTGCCAGCAGTGACTCGGTTGGTGAAGCTTTCTTT TRBJ1-1 NA NA TRBV6-4
CASSARGTGNGNTIYF TGTGCCAGCAGCGCGCGGGGGACAGGGAATGGAAACACCATATATTTT TRBJ1-3 TRBD1 NA TRBV25-1
CATSDRSTRMLTQYF TGTGCCACATCAGATAGGAGCACTCGAATGTTGACCCAGTACTTC TRBJ2-5 NA NA TRBV28
CASSLEQLHYGYTF TGTGCCAGCAGCTTAGAACAACTGCACTATGGCTACACCTTC TRBJ1-2 NA few TRBV7-8
CASKQGRDQPQHF TGTGCCAGCAAACAGGGGCGTGATCAGCCCCAGCATTTT TRBJ1-5 TRBD1 few TRBV28
CASSPLLTDRGVETQYF TGCGCCAGCAGCCCACTACTAACGGACAGGGGAGTAGAGACCCAGTACTTC TRBJ2-5 TRBD1 once TRBV10-1
CASSLLAGSNTGELFF TGTGCCAGCAGCTTACTAGCGGGGTCTAACACCGGGGAGCTGTTTTTT TRBJ2-2 TRBD2 NA TRBV7-3
CAGGLAGSADTQYF TGTGCCGGGGGGCTAGCTGGGAGCGCAGATACGCAGTATTTT TRBJ2-3 NA few TRBV7-9
CASSLGQVKDNEQFF TGTGCCAGCAGCTTAGGGCAGGTAAAGGACAATGAGCAGTTCTTC TRBJ2-1 NA NA TRBV7-9
CASSLGKVLVTEAFF TGTGCCAGCAGTTTGGGCAAGGTCTTGGTTACTGAAGCTTTCTTT TRBJ1-1 NA NA TRBV6-2/TRBV6-3
CASSQASQDLNTEAFF TGCGCCAGCAGCCAAGCCTCCCAGGACCTGAACACTGAAGCTTTCTTT TRBJ1-1 NA NA TRBV4-1
CASSSRLQGLQTQYF TGTGCCAGTAGTTCACGTCTGCAGGGTTTACAGACCCAGTACTTC TRBJ2-5 NA NA TRBV19
CASSETRQGINYGYTF TGTGCCAGCAGCGAAACCAGACAGGGAATTAACTATGGCTACACCTTC TRBJ1-2 TRBD1 NA TRBV6-2/TRBV6-3
CASSQSRTGLSEKLFF TGCGCCAGCAGCCAATCTAGGACAGGGCTGAGTGAAAAACTGTTTTTT TRBJ1-4 TRBD1 NA TRBV4-3
CASSDTSSGNTIYF TGCGCCAGCAGTGACACAAGCTCTGGAAACACCATATATTTT TRBJ1-3 NA NA TRBV10-1
CASSYGPDTQYF TGTGCCAGCAGTTACGGGCCGGATACGCAGTATTTT TRBJ2-3 NA once TRBV6-5
CASSSPGHPRDQPQHF TGTGCCAGCAGTTCTCCGGGACACCCCCGAGATCAGCCCCAGCATTTT TRBJ1-5 NA NA TRBV27
CASSFRTGASYEQYF TGTGCCAGTAGTTTCCGGACAGGCGCCTCCTACGAGCAGTACTTC TRBJ2-7 TRBD1 NA TRBV19
CAWRTGGNSPLHF TGTGCCTGGAGGACAGGGGGGAATTCACCCCTCCACTTT TRBJ1-6 TRBD1 NA TRBV30
CASRAGFRPYGYTF TGTGCCAGCAGGGCAGGGTTTAGGCCCTATGGCTACACCTTC TRBJ1-2 NA NA TRBV2
CASSATGPRADTQYF TGTGCCAGTAGTGCGACAGGGCCGCGGGCAGATACGCAGTATTTT TRBJ2-3 TRBD1 NA TRBV19
CASLDEQYF TGTGCCAGTCTGGACGAGCAGTACTTC TRBJ2-7 NA NA TRBV21-1
CAWSVRGPSYGYTF TGTGCCTGGAGTGTGAGGGGGCCCTCCTATGGCTACACCTTC TRBJ1-2 TRBD1 NA TRBV30
CASSEFGVDRATEAFF TGTGCCAGCAGTGAATTTGGTGTCGACAGGGCTACTGAAGCTTTCTTT TRBJ1-1 TRBD1 NA TRBV25-1
CASRDETGNYNSPLHF TGTGCCAGCAGGGATGAAACAGGGAACTATAATTCACCCCTCCACTTT TRBJ1-6 NA few TRBV7-3
CASSLGSPSSTEAFF TGTGCCAGCAGCTTGGGTAGCCCCTCGAGCACTGAAGCTTTCTTT TRBJ1-1 NA NA TRBV5-4
CATSRDRGQGRDTQYF TGTGCCACCAGCAGAGATCGCGGACAGGGGCGGGATACGCAGTATTTT TRBJ2-3 TRBD1 NA TRBV15
CASSTGGTGNTQPQHF TGTGCCAGCAGCACAGGCGGGACAGGGAATACTCAGCCCCAGCATTTT TRBJ1-5 TRBD1 once TRBV7-8
CASRPAGKETQYF TGTGCCAGCAGACCCGCAGGGAAAGAGACCCAGTACTTC TRBJ2-5 NA once TRBV11-2
CASSLTGEEQYF TGTGCCAGCAGCTTGACGGGGGAGGAGCAGTACTTC TRBJ2-7 NA NA TRBV7-2
CASSNQKASQETQYF TGTGCCAGCAGTAACCAGAAGGCATCCCAAGAGACCCAGTACTTC TRBJ2-5 NA NA TRBV28
CASSYLLNTEAFF TGTGCCAGCAGTTACCTGCTGAACACTGAAGCTTTCTTT TRBJ1-1 NA NA TRBV6-2/TRBV6-3
CAISGGQGDYGYTF TGTGCCATCAGTGGGGGACAGGGCGACTATGGCTACACCTTC TRBJ1-2 TRBD1 NA TRBV10-3
CASRPTGFRTEAFF TGTGCCAGCAGACCGACAGGGTTTAGGACTGAAGCTTTCTTT TRBJ1-1 TRBD1 NA TRBV7-2
CASSPGMGADTQYF TGTGCCAGCTCACCAGGTATGGGGGCAGATACGCAGTATTTT TRBJ2-3 NA NA TRBV18
CASSLAGGVTWEQYF TGTGCCAGCAGCTTAGCGGGGGGCGTTACTTGGGAGCAGTACTTC TRBJ2-7 NA NA TRBV7-2
CASSLGQGTYNEQFF TGCGCCAGCAGCTTGGGACAGGGGACCTACAATGAGCAGTTCTTC TRBJ2-1 TRBD1 once TRBV5-1
CASSQRGNGELFF TGCGCCAGCAGCCAAAGAGGGAACGGGGAGCTGTTTTTT TRBJ2-2 NA NA TRBV4-1